This entry lists 19 T cell receptor beta chains sequenced from one sample in a study of CD8+CD57+ T cells in acquired aplastic anemia. Profiling of TCR beta VDJ combinations and CDR3 sequences used genomic DNA as template. In TCRdb, the reads were re-called with MiXCR into one record per CDR3 protein. The sample holds some 410,000 distinct CDR3 sequences, under 80% seen once. The sample taken for sequencing was sorted CD4+, CD8+, or CD8+CD57+ T cells (not recorded which) from PBMCs. These receptors came from a human donor in good health, serving as a control.

Remarks on this clonotype: This clone may be a read error of a much larger clone one base away. The chain employs TRBV6-4 and TRBJ1-1, with 8 bases that match TRBD1. Germline V gene data show CDR1 as MRHNA and CDR2 as SNTAGT. The CDR3 has 16 amino acids. V lost 6 bases, J lost 2 bases, and 11 bases stayed unmatched. The CDR3 DNA reads TGTGCCAGCAGATTAGAGAACAGGGGGAAAAACACTGAAGCTTTCTTT. Protein sequence: CASRLENRGKNTEAFF.

This clonotype was detected many times. CDR3: CASSLESADTQYF. The CDR3 DNA reads TGTGCCAGCAGCTTGGAATCAGCAGATACGCAGTATTTT. The chain is built from TRBV5-8 and TRBJ2-3; no reliable D call. CDR3 length: 13 residues. Germline CDR1 SGHTS, CDR2 YDEGEE. Trimming removed 0 bases at V and 4 bases at J, with 6 bases between.

The J gene is TRBJ2-7, the V gene TRBV5-6, with unresolved D. CDR1 is SGHDT and CDR2 is YYEEEE in the germline V gene. The ends were cut back, 4 bases at V and 3 bases at J, with 20 bases in the middle. The CDR3 loop spans 16 amino acids. The CDR3 DNA sequence: TGTGCCAGCAGCGCTTACCGGGCCGGCTTACGCTACGAGCAGTACTTC. The encoded protein is CASSAYRAGLRYEQYF.

This clonotype was seen a handful of times. The chain carries TRBV29-1 and TRBJ1-1; 7 positions match TRBD1. The germline CDR1 and CDR2 sequences are SQVTM and ANQGSEA. The CDR3 is 13 amino acids. V was pared by 6 bases and J by 3 bases, with 7 bases of the junction left unmatched. In DNA, the CDR3 is TGCAGCGTCAGACAGGGAGAATACACTGAAGCTTTCTTT. Its translation is CSVRQGEYTEAFF.

The gene calls are TRBV29-1 and TRBJ2-7; 8 bases agree with TRBD2. Germline V lookup: CDR1 SQVTM, CDR2 ANQGSEA. V was clipped by 4 bases and J by 3 bases; unmatched bases: 8. The CDR3 extends over 14 amino acids. DNA for the CDR3: TGCAGCGTTGCGGGAGGGAATGTGAACTACGAGCAGTACTTC. Residues: CSVAGGNVNYEQYF.

The V call is TRBV29-1, the J call TRBJ2-3; possibly TRBD1 for D (6 bases). Trimming left V 6 bases short and J 4 bases short, with 11 bases between. Germline CDR1 reads SQVTM; CDR2 reads ANQGSEA. CDR3 length: 12 residues. The CDR3 DNA reads TGCAGCGTGATCAAGGGGGCAGATACGCAGTATTTT. Protein product: CSVIKGADTQYF.

This clonotype occurred a few times. The junction departs from the called germline gene at one end, perhaps through a read error. The J gene is TRBJ1-3, the V gene TRBV6-6; TRBD1 agrees at 9 bases. CDR1 MNHNY and CDR2 SVGAGI come from the germline V gene (reference sequence). This CDR3 is built from 16 residues. The CDR3 sequence is CAGSYEGQGSGNTIYF. DNA of the CDR3: TGTGCCGGCAGTTACGAGGGACAGGGATCGGGAAACACCATATATTTT.

The gene calls are TRBV19 and TRBJ2-7; D is uncertain. V lost 5 bases, J lost 0 bases, and 14 bases lay in between. There are 15 residues in the CDR3. CDR1 and CDR2 from the germline V gene are LNHDA and SQIVND (reference sequence). The CDR3 is CASSYTAKGSYEQYF. CDR3 bases: TGTGCCAGTAGTTATACAGCCAAGGGCTCCTACGAGCAGTACTTC. The entire variable domain, with the rest obtained from reference TRBV19 and TRBJ2-7, is as follows: DGGITQSPKYLFRKEGQNVTLSCEQNLNHDAMYWYRQDPGQGLRLIYYSQIVNDFQKGDIAEGYSVSREKKESFPLTVTSAQKNPTAFYLCASSYTAKGSYEQYFGPGTRLTVT.

This clonotype was seen a handful of times. This sequence joins TRBV19 and TRBJ1-1; D not resolved. Germline loops: CDR1 LNHDA, CDR2 SQIVND (reference sequence). CDR3 length: 11 amino acids. V was trimmed by 6 bases and J by 4 bases, leaving 6 bases between them. This CDR3 is CASRVGTEAFF. The CDR3 DNA reads TGTGCCAGTAGAGTGGGCACTGAAGCTTTCTTT.

The CDR3 coding sequence is TGTGCCAGCTCACCACAACAGGGCGACCAGCCCCAGCATTTT. It encodes CASSPQQGDQPQHF. V is TRBV18 and J is TRBJ1-5, with D possibly being TRBD1 (6 bases). Per germline, CDR1 KGHSH and CDR2 LQKENI. CDR3 length: 14 amino acids. Trimming cost V 1 base and J 7 bases, with 11 bases left between them.

J is TRBJ1-6 and V is TRBV20-1, with a tentative D call TRBD1 (5 bases). V lost 5 bases and J lost 9, with 14 bases in between. The CDR3 spans 13 residues. The germline CDR1 and CDR2 sequences are DFQATT and SNEGSKA (reference sequence). CDR3 loop: CSALTGPGSPLHF. Here the CDR3 DNA reads TGCAGTGCTCTCACAGGTCCAGGTTCACCCCTCCACTTT.

This rearrangement joins TRBV20-1 to TRBJ1-2, with a possible D match to TRBD1 (6 bases). Germline CDR1 reads DFQATT; CDR2 reads SNEGSKA (reference sequence). CDR3 length equals 13 residues. The V and J ends lost 3 bases and 6 bases respectively, with 14 bases between them. The CDR3 here is CSASLDRTHGYTF. The CDR3 DNA reads as TGCAGTGCTAGCTTAGACAGGACCCATGGCTACACCTTC.

The count of this clonotype is one. The chain is built from TRBV6-2 or TRBV6-3 and TRBJ2-1; 7 bases match TRBD1. Germline loops: CDR1 MNHEY, CDR2 SVGEGT. This CDR3 has 15 residues. Trimming took 10 bases from V and 3 from J; bases not matched to a gene: 12. CDR3 in DNA: TGTGCCACCCGGTCCGGGACAGCAAGCTACAATGAGCAGTTCTTC. Translating it yields CATRSGTASYNEQFF.

The CDR3 reads CASSIGTTNTEAFF. The CDR3 bases are TGTGCCAGTAGTATCGGCACAACTAACACTGAAGCTTTCTTT. This rearrangement joins TRBV19 to TRBJ1-1; D gene ambiguous. The length of the CDR3 is 14 residues. Germline lookup yields CDR1 LNHDA and CDR2 SQIVND (reference sequence). The ends were cut back, 3 bases at V and 2 bases at J, with 10 bases in the middle.

As regards this clonotype: At one end the junction does not follow the germline gene, possibly because of a read error. The rearrangement joins TRBV5-1 to TRBJ1-4, with a possible D match to TRBD1 (5 bases). The germline V gene has CDR1 SGHRS and CDR2 YFSETQ. This CDR3 region has 15 residues. This CDR3 is CASSFSARANEKLFF. The CDR3 DNA reads TGTGCCAGCAGTTTCTCCGCCAGGGCTAATGAAAAACTGTTTTTT.

This clonotype was recorded at least ten times. This chain uses TRBV3-1 with TRBJ1-2; no clear D gene. This CDR3 is 13 amino acids long. Germline V gives CDR1 LGHDT, CDR2 YNNKEL (reference sequence). V shed 3 bases and J shed 4 bases, with 9 bases lying between them. The chain's CDR3 is CASSHTSLYGYTF. In DNA, the CDR3 is TGTGCCAGCAGCCACACCAGCCTCTATGGCTACACCTTC.

The V gene is TRBV7-3, the J gene TRBJ2-7; 8 nucleotides agree with TRBD2. The junction had 10 bases not matched to a gene; V was cut back by 6 bases and J by 6 bases. The germline V gene encodes CDR1 SGHTA and CDR2 FQGTGA. The CDR3 sequence is 14 residues long. The CDR3 is CASSDGGGTSEQYF. As DNA, the CDR3 is TGTGCCAGCAGTGATGGCGGGGGGACCTCCGAGCAGTACTTC.

About this clonotype itself: This CDR3 fails to terminate in the conserved phenylalanine or tryptophan, so it likely reflects a read error. The DNA is left out, because the CDR3 cannot be placed on it with certainty; the CDR3 is given as TCRdb lists it. The chain links TRBV14 to TRBJ1-1; whether TRBD1, the table's D call, matches the DNA was not checked. CDR1 SGHDN and CDR2 FVKESK come from the germline V gene. The CDR3 totals 13 residues, both ends included. The CDR3 loop reads CASSEQGDKAFFV.

The rearrangement joins TRBV9 to TRBJ2-7; TRBD1 is a possible D gene (5 bases). The germline V and J ends were trimmed by 5 bases and 2 bases, with 8 bases remaining between them. Germline CDR1 and CDR2: SGDLS and YYNGEE. This CDR3 region has 12 residues. The CDR3 region has the DNA TGTGCCAGCAGGGACAAGACCTACGAGCAGTACTTC. Residues: CASRDKTYEQYF.